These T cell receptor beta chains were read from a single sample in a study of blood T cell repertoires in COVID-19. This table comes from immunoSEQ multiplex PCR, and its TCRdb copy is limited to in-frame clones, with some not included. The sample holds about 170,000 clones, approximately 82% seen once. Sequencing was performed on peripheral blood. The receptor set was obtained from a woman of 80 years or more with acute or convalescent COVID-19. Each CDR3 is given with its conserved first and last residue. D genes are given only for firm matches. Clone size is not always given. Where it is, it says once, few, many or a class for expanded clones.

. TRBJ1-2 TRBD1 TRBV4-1 TGCGCCAGCAGCCTCGGGACAGGACCTAACTATGGCTACACCTTC CASSLGTGPNYGYTF
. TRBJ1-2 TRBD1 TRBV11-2 TGTGCCAGCAGCCTACTTACAGGGGGCTATGGCTACACCTTC CASSLLTGGYGYTF
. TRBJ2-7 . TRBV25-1 TGTGCCAGCAGTGAATATATTCGGGGTAGCGAGCAGTACTTC CASSEYIRGSEQYF
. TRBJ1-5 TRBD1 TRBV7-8 TGTGCCAGCAGCTTAGTGGGACAGTGGAATCAGCCCCAGCATTTT CASSLVGQWNQPQHF
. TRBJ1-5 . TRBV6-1 TGTGCCAGCAGTGAAGAAAGGAGGGGAGGTAATCAGCCCCAGCATTTT CASSEERRGGNQPQHF
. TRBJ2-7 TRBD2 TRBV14 TGTGCCAGCAGCCAAGACACTTCTAGCGGGAGTTACGAGCAGTACTTC CASSQDTSSGSYEQYF
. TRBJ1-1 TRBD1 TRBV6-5 TGTGCCAGCAGTTGGGACAGGTCGAACACTGAAGCTTTCTTT CASSWDRSNTEAFF
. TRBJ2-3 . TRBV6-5 TGTGCCAGCAGAACAGGGATAAGCACAGATACGCAGTATTTT CASRTGISTDTQYF
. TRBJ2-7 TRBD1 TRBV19 TGTGCCAGTAGTGGTCCCGGGACAGGCCCACTAACCTACGAGCAGTACTTC CASSGPGTGPLTYEQYF
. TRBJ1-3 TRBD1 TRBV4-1 TGCGCCAGCAGCGCCAGGGGGCCTCCCGGAAACACCATATATTTT CASSARGPPGNTIYF
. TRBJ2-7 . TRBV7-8 TGTGCCAGCAGCTTTTACCCAGGGGAAACCTACGAGCAGTACTTC CASSFYPGETYEQYF
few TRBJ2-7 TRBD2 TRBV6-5 TGTGCCAGCAGTTACGGCGGGAGGGCAAACGAGCAGTACTTC CASSYGGRANEQYF
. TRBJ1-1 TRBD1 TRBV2 TGTGCCAGCAGTGTGGGACAGGGAGTTCTCGCTTTCTTT CASSVGQGVLAFF
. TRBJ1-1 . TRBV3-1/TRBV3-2 TGTGCCAGCAGCCAGAAGGGAGGGGGCACTGAAGCTTTCTTT CASSQKGGGTEAFF
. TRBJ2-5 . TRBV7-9 TGTGCCAGCAGCCCCATGGGGGGAGGCCAACAAGAGACCCAGTACTTC CASSPMGGGQQETQYF
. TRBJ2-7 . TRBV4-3 TGCGCCAGCAGCCAAGATACACATCGCGAGCAGTACTTC CASSQDTHREQYF
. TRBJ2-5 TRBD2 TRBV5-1 TGCGCCAGCAGCTTGGGGACTAGCGGGAGAGGGACAGAGACCCAGTACTTC CASSLGTSGRGTETQYF